Listed below are T cell receptor beta chains from one sample, sequenced in a study of shared clonotypes between healthy human individuals. Produced via immunoSEQ multiplex PCR; TCRdb's table is partial and in-frame only. Of 900,000 to 1,200,000 clones in the sample, 78% were seen once. The sequenced sample was memory CD4+ T cells from PBMCs. Receptors originate from a man aged 18 to 30 in good health. Some clones in this sample may be carry-over from other donors' samples. Each CDR3 is given with its conserved first and last residue. D genes are given only for firm matches. Size values are once, few and many counts, or a class for expanded clones, and some rows have none.

abundance | j_gene | d_gene | v_gene | CDR3nt | CDR3aa
many | TRBJ1-3 | . | TRBV5-5 | TGTGCCAGCAGCCCTGCGGAAGGGGAGGTTGCTGGAAACACCATATATTTT | CASSPAEGEVAGNTIYF
once | TRBJ2-7 | . | TRBV2 | TGTGCCAGCAGTGAAAGACAGCTATCCTCCTACGAGCAGTACTTC | CASSERQLSSYEQYF
. | TRBJ2-7 | TRBD2 | TRBV19 | TGTGCCAGTAGTCCTCAAGCGGGAGCGATCGTATACGAGCAGTACTTC | CASSPQAGAIVYEQYF
once | TRBJ1-1 | . | TRBV11-2 | TGTGCCAGCAGCTTAGTTGGGGCAGGCGAAGCTTTCTTT | CASSLVGAGEAFF
once | TRBJ2-7 | . | TRBV11-2 | TGTGCCAGCAGCTTAGCCTCAGGGAACGTCGAGCAGTACTTC | CASSLASGNVEQYF
. | TRBJ2-7 | . | TRBV7-6 | TGTGCCAGCAGCTTTAGAAGGGACGAGCAGTACTTC | CASSFRRDEQYF
. | TRBJ1-1 | . | TRBV5-4 | TGTGCCAGCAGCTTTTCGTTGGGAAACACTGAAGCTTTCTTT | CASSFSLGNTEAFF
. | TRBJ2-5 | . | TRBV7-9 | TGTGCCAGCAGCTTCGCCACACTTCAAGAGACCCAGTACTTC | CASSFATLQETQYF
. | TRBJ1-2 | TRBD1 | TRBV28 | TGTGCCAGCAGTTCATCCGGGACAGATAACTATGGCTACACCTTC | CASSSSGTDNYGYTF
. | TRBJ2-1 | . | TRBV7-2 | TGTGCCAGCAGCCTCGCAGCGTACAATGAGCAGTTCTTC | CASSLAAYNEQFF
few | TRBJ1-4 | TRBD1 | TRBV5-5 | TGTGCCAGCAGCCCCCGGGACAGTTTACAAAAACTGTTTTTT | CASSPRDSLQKLFF
. | TRBJ2-1 | TRBD1 | TRBV10-3 | TGTGCCATCAGTGTATTAGGCCAGGGGGTTTACAATGAGCAGTTCTTC | CAISVLGQGVYNEQFF
. | TRBJ1-1 | TRBD1 | TRBV11-2 | TGTGCCAGCAGCATCGACAGGGTACTCACTGAAGCTTTCTTT | CASSIDRVLTEAFF
. | TRBJ2-2 | TRBD2 | TRBV9 | TGTGCCAGCAGCTCTCCCGGGACTAGCGGGACCTACACCGGGGAGCTGTTTTTT | CASSSPGTSGTYTGELFF